One and the same sample provided the 28 T cell receptor beta chains below, sequenced in a study of blood T cell repertoires in COVID-19. Only in-frame clones appear in the TCRdb table, and some are missing; sequencing was by immunoSEQ multiplex PCR. Among 95,000 to 100,000 clones listed, 85% to 95% were seen once. Sample: peripheral blood. The receptors shown here come from a man over 45 with active COVID-19.

The chain recombines TRBV27 with TRBJ2-7; a weak D match, TRBD1 (6 bases). Germline CDR1 MNHEY, CDR2 SMNVEV (reference sequence). Trimming pared 8 bases from V and 4 bases from J, leaving 15 bases between. This CDR3 has 13 amino acids. CDR3 nucleotide sequence: TGTGCCAGCGGCCCAGGGGCTAATTACGAGCAGTACTTC. Its translation is CASGPGANYEQYF.

Only a few counts were recorded for this clone. The V and J genes are TRBV7-3 and TRBJ1-2; perhaps TRBD1 as D (6 bases). CDR3 size: 13 residues. CDR1 and CDR2 from the germline V gene are SGHTA and FQGTGA. Trimming pared 2 bases from V and 7 bases from J, leaving 11 bases between. The CDR3 bases are TGTGCCAGCAGCTTACAGGGGAGGGGTGGCTACACCTTC. Residues: CASSLQGRGGYTF.

V and J are TRBV6-5 and TRBJ1-1; D is perhaps TRBD1 (6 bases). The CDR3 totals 14 residues. Germline values: CDR1 MNHEY, CDR2 SVGAGI. The V end was cut by 2 bases, the J end by 6 bases, with 13 bases between. The CDR3 sequence: CASSYRGGIAEAFF. DNA of the CDR3: TGTGCCAGCAGTTACAGGGGGGGGATTGCTGAAGCTTTCTTT.

The V call is TRBV2, the J call TRBJ2-3, with D possibly TRBD2 on 6 matching bases. This CDR3 has 16 amino acids. Per the germline V gene, CDR1 is SNHLY and CDR2 is FYNNEI. The ends were cut back, 3 bases at V and 0 bases at J, with 13 bases in the middle. In DNA, the CDR3 is TGTGCCAGCAGTGAGGTGGGGAGGTCTAGCACAGATACGCAGTATTTT. Residues: CASSEVGRSSTDTQYF.

This clone was seen once. CDR3 bases: TGTGCCAGCAGTCGACTAGCGGGAGAGTACGAGCAGTACTTC. This codes for CASSRLAGEYEQYF. This sequence joins TRBV27 and TRBJ2-7, with TRBD2 identical over 12 bases. The CDR3 contains 14 residues. V dropped 5 bases and J dropped 4; count of bases not matched to a gene: 3. Germline V gives CDR1 MNHEY, CDR2 SMNVEV (reference sequence).

The CDR3 bases are TGTGCCAGTAGTACTGGGACAGGGGGTTATCAGCCCCAGCATTTT. It is translated as CASSTGTGGYQPQHF. This chain connects TRBV19 to TRBJ1-5; 11 bases match TRBD1. Germline CDR1 LNHDA, CDR2 SQIVND (reference sequence). The CDR3 sequence is 15 residues long. V trimming: 4 bases; J trimming: 5 bases; junction bases outside the gene matches: 4. Full variable domain (remainder filled in from reference TRBV19 and TRBJ1-5): DGGITQSPKYLFRKEGQNVTLSCEQNLNHDAMYWYRQDPGQGLRLIYYSQIVNDFQKGDIAEGYSVSREKKESFPLTVTSAQKNPTAFYLCASSTGTGGYQPQHFGDGTRLSIL.

The J gene is TRBJ1-1, the V gene TRBV7-9; D is unresolved. Trimming cost V 2 bases and J 2 bases, with 3 bases left between them. The CDR3 has 12 amino acids. The germline V gene encodes CDR1 SEHNR and CDR2 FQNEAQ (reference sequence). CDR3 amino acids: CASSLQNTEAFF. CDR3 sequence (DNA): TGTGCCAGCAGCTTACAAAACACTGAAGCTTTCTTT.

V is TRBV6-1 and J is TRBJ2-1, with TRBD2 matching 8 bases. This CDR3 comprises 16 residues. Trimming removed 2 bases from V and 5 bases from J; junction bases left unmatched: 8. Germline V gene data show CDR1 as MNHNS and CDR2 as SASEGT. For the CDR3, the DNA is TGTGCCAGCAGTGAAACACTAGCGGCCCTTAACAATGAGCAGTTCTTC. Protein sequence: CASSETLAALNNEQFF.

The J gene is TRBJ2-5, the V gene TRBV9, with 14 bases fitting TRBD2. The CDR3 spans 18 residues. Per germline, CDR1 SGDLS and CDR2 YYNGEE. The ends lost 4 bases at V and 0 bases at J; junction bases unmatched: 8. In DNA, the CDR3 is TGTGCCAGCAGCCCAGGGACTAGCGGGAGCAGGTACCAAGAGACCCAGTACTTC. Its protein is CASSPGTSGSRYQETQYF.

V is TRBV30 and J is TRBJ1-1; TRBD1 matches 8 bases. Per the germline V gene, CDR1 is GTSNPN and CDR2 is SVGIG (reference sequence). V lost 5 bases to trimming and J lost 1 base; unmatched junction nucleotides: 3. The length of the CDR3 is 13 residues. Here the CDR3 DNA reads TGTGCCTGGGGACAGGGTGGGAACACTGAAGCTTTCTTT. It codes for CAWGQGGNTEAFF.

The chain links TRBV19 to TRBJ1-1, with D possibly matching TRBD1 (6 bases). CDR3 size: 16 residues. V lost 3 bases to trimming and J lost 1 base, with 15 bases between them. Germline CDR1 LNHDA, CDR2 SQIVND (reference sequence). CDR3 in amino acids: CASSINGRTENTEAFF. CDR3 in DNA: TGTGCCAGTAGTATTAACGGTCGGACAGAGAACACTGAAGCTTTCTTT.

The chain joins TRBV7-2 to TRBJ2-5, with TRBD2 identical over 7 bases. With V trimmed by 4 bases and J by 0 bases, 5 bases remained unmatched. CDR3 size: 15 residues. Looked up from germline, CDR1 is SGHTA and CDR2 is FQGNSA. The CDR3 nucleotides read TGTGCCAGCAGCTATGGGGGAGGGTACCAAGAGACCCAGTACTTC. Translated: CASSYGGGYQETQYF.

The V and J genes are TRBV30 and TRBJ2-2, with D maybe TRBD2 (6 bases). The CDR3 has 17 residues. V lost 1 base, J lost 0 bases, and 15 bases lay in between. CDR1 and CDR2 (germline): GTSNPN, SVGIG (reference sequence). In nucleotides, the CDR3 is TGTGCCTGGAGTGAGGTTGGTGGAGGGACGAACACCGGGGAGCTGTTTTTT. This sequence encodes CAWSEVGGGTNTGELFF.

The chain joins TRBV19 to TRBJ1-5; no reliable D call. This CDR3 has 13 amino acids. The germline V and J ends were trimmed by 8 bases and 5 bases, with 13 bases remaining between them. Germline CDR1 reads LNHDA; CDR2 reads SQIVND (reference sequence). The CDR3 protein is CASSQEIDQPQHF. CDR3 bases: TGTGCCAGTTCACAAGAAATCGATCAGCCCCAGCATTTT.

The genes are TRBV15 and TRBJ2-2, with TRBD1 identical over 7 bases. This CDR3 spans 11 amino acids. The germline CDR1 and CDR2 sequences are LNHNV and YYDKDF (reference sequence). Trimming at V came to 9 bases and at J to 5 bases, leaving 0 bases not matched to a gene. CDR3 in amino acids: CATQGTGELFF. CDR3 sequence (DNA): TGTGCCACACAGGGGACCGGGGAGCTGTTTTTT.

This clone came up a few times. The V gene is TRBV5-1, the J gene TRBJ2-3; a possible D gene is TRBD2 (6 bases). Germline CDR1 SGHRS, CDR2 YFSETQ. The CDR3 is 17 amino acids. Trimming removed 0 bases at V and 8 bases at J, with 22 bases between. CDR3 protein: CASSLVSVGSPEGTQYF. CDR3 DNA sequence: TGCGCCAGCAGCTTGGTATCAGTGGGTAGCCCGGAGGGTACGCAGTATTTT.

The chain is built from TRBV30 and TRBJ1-6, with D perhaps matching TRBD1 (6 bases). V was cut by 0 bases and J by 7 bases, with 13 bases left in between. CDR1 is GTSNPN and CDR2 is SVGIG in the germline V gene (reference sequence). The CDR3 runs 15 residues. The CDR3 sequence is CAWSVEQGLNSPLHF. In DNA, the CDR3 is TGTGCCTGGAGTGTCGAACAGGGTTTGAATTCACCCCTCCACTTT.

The chain links TRBV3-1 (or the pseudogene TRBV3-2) to TRBJ1-3; D gene uncertain. V lost 0 bases to trimming and J lost 0 bases, with 6 bases between them. This CDR3 spans 15 amino acids. The germline V gene encodes CDR1 LGHDT and CDR2 YNNKEL (reference sequence). CDR3 loop: CASSQDGRSGNTIYF. Here the CDR3 DNA reads TGTGCCAGCAGCCAAGATGGGCGCTCTGGAAACACCATATATTTT.

DNA of the CDR3: TGTGCCAGCACACCGGAGGCCCTCACCCAAGAGACCCAGTACTTC. Translating it yields CASTPEALTQETQYF. The chain has TRBV7-2 and TRBJ2-5; D is possibly TRBD2 (5 bases). The CDR3 has 15 residues. CDR1 is SGHTA, CDR2 FQGNSA, per germline. The V and J ends lost 7 bases and 1 base respectively, with 16 bases between them.

The CDR3 bases are TGTGCCACCAGCAGATTAGACACCTTCCAAGAGACCCAGTACTTC. Encoded protein: CATSRLDTFQETQYF. This rearrangement joins TRBV15 to TRBJ2-5; D gene uncertain. Trimming cost V 2 bases and J 1 base, with 11 bases left between them. Germline V gene data show CDR1 as LNHNV and CDR2 as YYDKDF (reference sequence). The CDR3 is 15 amino acids.

A single count supports this clone. The chain has TRBV11-2 and TRBJ2-7; the match to TRBD1 covers 7 bases. Germline CDR1 SGHAT, CDR2 FQNNGV. V dropped 9 bases and J dropped 2; count of bases not matched to a gene: 10. This CDR3 region has 14 residues. The CDR3 loop is CASDEGAIPYEQYF. As DNA, the CDR3 is TGTGCCAGTGACGAGGGGGCGATCCCCTACGAGCAGTACTTC.

The rearrangement links TRBV19 to TRBJ1-2; unclear D gene. There are 12 residues in the CDR3. Trimming pared 4 bases from V and 8 bases from J, leaving 11 bases between. CDR1 and CDR2 (germline): LNHDA, SQIVND (reference sequence). The CDR3 nucleotides are TGTGCCAGTAGTACCAGCGGATCGGGCTACACCTTC. Translation: CASSTSGSGYTF.

V is TRBV19 and J is TRBJ2-1; possibly TRBD1 for D (5 bases). The V end lost 5 bases, the J end lost 2 bases, and 13 bases lay between the germline ends. Germline CDR1 reads LNHDA; CDR2 reads SQIVND (reference sequence). This CDR3 comprises 15 residues. CDR3 DNA sequence: TGTGCCAGTAGTCGCAGTGCAGGGACCTACAATGAGCAGTTCTTC. Translated: CASSRSAGTYNEQFF. The full variable domain, in which reference TRBV19 and TRBJ2-1 provide the parts outside the CDR3, is DGGITQSPKYLFRKEGQNVTLSCEQNLNHDAMYWYRQDPGQGLRLIYYSQIVNDFQKGDIAEGYSVSREKKESFPLTVTSAQKNPTAFYLCASSRSAGTYNEQFFGPGTRLTVL.

The CDR3, as DNA: TGCGCCAGCAGCCAAAGCGAGACAGGGGGCTCGGAGACCCAGTACTTC. This gives the protein CASSQSETGGSETQYF. V gene TRBV5-1 combines with J gene TRBJ2-5; 10 bases are a match to TRBD1. The CDR3 runs to 16 residues. Germline V gene lookup returns CDR1 SGHRS and CDR2 YFSETQ. V shed 4 bases and J 5 bases; nucleotides not matched to a gene: 11.

J is TRBJ1-1 and V is TRBV7-9; the D gene is possibly TRBD1 (6 bases). V was pared by 3 bases and J by 6 bases, with 17 bases between. Germline V lookup: CDR1 SEHNR, CDR2 FQNEAQ (reference sequence). This CDR3 region has 15 residues. The CDR3 region is CASSFWSGVGSEAFF. The DNA for the CDR3 is TGTGCCAGCAGCTTTTGGTCAGGGGTAGGGTCTGAAGCTTTCTTT.

In its sample, this clone was seen a few times. The chain uses TRBV28 and TRBJ1-3; unclear D gene. The germline V gene has CDR1 MDHEN and CDR2 SYDVKM. The CDR3 sequence is 14 residues long. Trimming took 4 bases from V and 0 from J, leaving 7 bases between them. CDR3 DNA: TGTGCCAGCAGTTCTCCCAGCTCTGGAAACACCATATATTTT. This translates into CASSSPSSGNTIYF.

The J gene is TRBJ1-5, the V gene TRBV30, with TRBD1 as a possible D gene (6 bases). Trimming stripped 2 bases from V and 3 bases from J, with 14 bases between. The CDR3 has 15 residues. Germline CDR1 GTSNPN, CDR2 SVGIG (reference sequence). The CDR3 here is CAWSPRQDSNQPQHF. DNA for the CDR3: TGTGCCTGGAGTCCAAGACAGGACTCCAATCAGCCCCAGCATTTT.

The chain combines TRBV28 with TRBJ1-1; no firm D call. The CDR3 loop spans 14 amino acids. V was trimmed by 6 bases and J by 1 base, leaving 12 bases between them. Germline loops: CDR1 MDHEN, CDR2 SYDVKM. The CDR3 DNA sequence: TGTGCCAGCAGCCGGTGGGCAGAGAACACTGAAGCTTTCTTT. It translates to CASSRWAENTEAFF.